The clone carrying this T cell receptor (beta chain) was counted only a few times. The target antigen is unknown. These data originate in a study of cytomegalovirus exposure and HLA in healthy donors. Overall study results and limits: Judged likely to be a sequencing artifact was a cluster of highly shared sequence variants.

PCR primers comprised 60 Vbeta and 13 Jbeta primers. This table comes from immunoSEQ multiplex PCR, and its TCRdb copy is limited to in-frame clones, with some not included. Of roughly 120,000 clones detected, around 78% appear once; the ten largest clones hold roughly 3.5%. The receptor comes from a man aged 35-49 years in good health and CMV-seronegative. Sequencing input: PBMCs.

CDR3 bases: TGTGCCAGCAGCCCTCTCGGGGGGGCCTACGAGCAGTACTTC. It specifies CASSPLGGAYEQYF. The chain joins TRBV7-9 to TRBJ2-7, with 8 positions matching TRBD2. V trimming: 5 bases; J trimming: 2 bases; junction bases outside the gene matches: 5. CDR3 size: 14 residues. From germline, CDR1 is SEHNR and CDR2 FQNEAQ (reference sequence). The complete variable domain, with remaining parts taken from reference TRBV7-9 and TRBJ2-7, reads DTGVSQNPRHKITKRGQNVTFRCDPISEHNRLYWYRQTLGQGPEFLTYFQNEAQLEKSRLLSDRFSAERPKGSFSTLEIQRTEQGDSAMYLCASSPLGGAYEQYFGPGTRLTVT.